A selection of T cell receptor beta chains follows, all from one sample in a study of beta chain features in type 1 diabetes. Sequencing was performed with immunoSEQ multiplex PCR; in TCRdb, only in-frame clones are kept and a portion is missing. This sample has 150,000 or so clones, with over 8% found just once. The sample was central memory CD4+ T cells from blood. These receptors all stem from a woman aged 40 to 50 in good health. Both conserved end residues are trimmed from each CDR3. The order of the fields is V gene, J gene, D gene, CDR3 protein. A D gene is named only where the DNA matches it firmly.

V gene: TRBV7-8
J gene: TRBJ2-4
D gene: TRBD1
CDR3 protein: ASSSKTGAPQGIQY

V gene: TRBV7-9
J gene: TRBJ1-6
D gene: TRBD1
CDR3 protein: ASRHPRDSKNSPLH

V gene: TRBV5-4
J gene: TRBJ2-3
D gene: TRBD2
CDR3 protein: ASSLRLASDTDTQY

V gene: TRBV19
J gene: TRBJ2-5
D gene: TRBD1
CDR3 protein: ASSNRGREETQY

V gene: TRBV6-5
J gene: TRBJ1-1
D gene: NA
CDR3 protein: ASSYSYRNTEAF

V gene: TRBV4-2
J gene: TRBJ2-2
D gene: TRBD1
CDR3 protein: ASSPFSGQGITGELF

V gene: TRBV29-1
J gene: TRBJ2-7
D gene: NA
CDR3 protein: SVALRGAVYEQY

V gene: TRBV4-1
J gene: NA
D gene: TRBD1
CDR3 protein: ASSQRQGVNEQY

V gene: TRBV7-9
J gene: TRBJ2-2
D gene: NA
CDR3 protein: ASSFSRDTGELF

V gene: TRBV19
J gene: TRBJ1-3
D gene: TRBD1
CDR3 protein: ASRTGKDGNTIY

V gene: TRBV5-1
J gene: TRBJ2-5
D gene: TRBD2
CDR3 protein: ASSSGLAGETQY

V gene: TRBV7-2
J gene: TRBJ2-1
D gene: TRBD2
CDR3 protein: ASRGSGTYNEQF

V gene: TRBV6-6
J gene: TRBJ1-3
D gene: NA
CDR3 protein: ASSYSERGNTIY

V gene: TRBV5-1
J gene: TRBJ2-1
D gene: TRBD2
CDR3 protein: ASSPSVSSGVYDEQF

V gene: TRBV19
J gene: TRBJ2-2
D gene: NA
CDR3 protein: ASSISGGTAGELF

V gene: TRBV6-5
J gene: TRBJ2-3
D gene: TRBD2
CDR3 protein: ASSYAGRVDTQY

V gene: TRBV5-1
J gene: TRBJ2-2
D gene: NA
CDR3 protein: ASSSQGTGELF

V gene: TRBV11-2
J gene: TRBJ2-3
D gene: TRBD2
CDR3 protein: ASSLGPSGGPRDTQY

V gene: TRBV19
J gene: TRBJ1-2
D gene: TRBD1
CDR3 protein: ASSAGTAESYGYT

V gene: TRBV28
J gene: TRBJ2-7
D gene: TRBD1
CDR3 protein: ASSPYFQGDMVEQY

V gene: TRBV7-8
J gene: TRBJ1-5
D gene: NA
CDR3 protein: ASSSSGTLGQPQH

V gene: TRBV7-2
J gene: TRBJ2-7
D gene: TRBD2
CDR3 protein: ASSLVPPGLAGIEQY

V gene: TRBV5-6
J gene: TRBJ1-5
D gene: NA
CDR3 protein: ASSKDRNSNQPQH

V gene: TRBV5-5
J gene: TRBJ2-7
D gene: TRBD1
CDR3 protein: ASSLAGGSYEQY

V gene: TRBV27
J gene: TRBJ2-2
D gene: TRBD2
CDR3 protein: ASRRLAGGPNTGELF

V gene: TRBV14
J gene: TRBJ1-2
D gene: NA
CDR3 protein: ASSQRNYGYT

V gene: TRBV11-2
J gene: TRBJ1-3
D gene: NA
CDR3 protein: ASSLFRNSGNTIY

V gene: TRBV9
J gene: TRBJ1-2
D gene: TRBD1
CDR3 protein: ASRDRVGNYGYT

V gene: TRBV5-1
J gene: TRBJ2-3
D gene: TRBD1
CDR3 protein: ASSLLGQVGDTQY

V gene: TRBV12-2
J gene: TRBJ2-7
D gene: NA
CDR3 protein: ASRLAGTHGPYEQY

V gene: TRBV5-6
J gene: TRBJ2-5
D gene: TRBD2
CDR3 protein: ASSLLTSAQETQY

V gene: TRBV19
J gene: TRBJ2-7
D gene: TRBD2
CDR3 protein: ASRKEAGPSYEQY

V gene: TRBV7-9
J gene: TRBJ1-1
D gene: TRBD1
CDR3 protein: ASRPKDRIGTEAF

V gene: TRBV10-3
J gene: TRBJ1-2
D gene: NA
CDR3 protein: AITPRETNYGYT

V gene: TRBV5-4
J gene: TRBJ2-5
D gene: NA
CDR3 protein: ASSFQGTQETQY

V gene: TRBV4-3
J gene: TRBJ2-5
D gene: NA
CDR3 protein: ASSQDRETQY

V gene: TRBV18
J gene: TRBJ2-3
D gene: NA
CDR3 protein: ASSPNSGGADTQY

V gene: TRBV5-1
J gene: TRBJ2-5
D gene: TRBD1
CDR3 protein: ASSLAATGLINQETQY

V gene: TRBV23-1
J gene: TRBJ1-2
D gene: NA
CDR3 protein: ASSRTASNYGYT

V gene: TRBV7-2
J gene: TRBJ2-5
D gene: TRBD1
CDR3 protein: ASSFFLGAGGETQY

V gene: TRBV28
J gene: TRBJ2-7
D gene: TRBD2
CDR3 protein: ASSLSGGPSYEQY

V gene: TRBV19
J gene: TRBJ1-1
D gene: NA
CDR3 protein: ASKRVGQSMNTEAF

V gene: TRBV14
J gene: TRBJ2-7
D gene: TRBD1
CDR3 protein: ASADLGGRGSYEQY

V gene: TRBV7-6
J gene: TRBJ1-5
D gene: NA
CDR3 protein: ASSLEGFGGNQPQH

V gene: TRBV5-1
J gene: TRBJ2-1
D gene: NA
CDR3 protein: ASSPSTANEQF

V gene: TRBV29-1
J gene: TRBJ2-3
D gene: TRBD1
CDR3 protein: SVTGAASTDTQY

V gene: TRBV6-5
J gene: TRBJ2-7
D gene: TRBD1
CDR3 protein: ASSPGGQGGPKQY

V gene: TRBV6-1
J gene: TRBJ2-1
D gene: TRBD1
CDR3 protein: ASRDRYGNEQF

V gene: TRBV4-3
J gene: TRBJ1-5
D gene: NA
CDR3 protein: ASSQDGGNQPQH

V gene: TRBV2
J gene: TRBJ1-2
D gene: TRBD1
CDR3 protein: ASSYSLEGARGYT

V gene: TRBV9
J gene: TRBJ1-1
D gene: TRBD1
CDR3 protein: ASSVALGTDSANTEAF

V gene: TRBV6-5
J gene: TRBJ1-5
D gene: NA
CDR3 protein: ASSYSSGSDQPQH

V gene: TRBV10-2
J gene: TRBJ2-1
D gene: NA
CDR3 protein: ASRASGLGNEQF

V gene: TRBV6-5
J gene: TRBJ2-6
D gene: NA
CDR3 protein: ASSGMLGANVLT

V gene: TRBV7-2
J gene: TRBJ2-3
D gene: TRBD2
CDR3 protein: ASSLDAGLVFSGTDTQY

V gene: TRBV6-5
J gene: TRBJ2-5
D gene: NA
CDR3 protein: ASSYQIRETQY

V gene: TRBV7-8
J gene: TRBJ1-4
D gene: TRBD1
CDR3 protein: ASSFWGTGNEKLF

V gene: TRBV7-2
J gene: TRBJ2-3
D gene: TRBD2
CDR3 protein: ASSLGQRGAGTDTQY

V gene: TRBV28
J gene: TRBJ1-1
D gene: TRBD1
CDR3 protein: ASSTGQGSEAF

V gene: TRBV5-1
J gene: TRBJ2-1
D gene: NA
CDR3 protein: ASSTRSSSYNEQF